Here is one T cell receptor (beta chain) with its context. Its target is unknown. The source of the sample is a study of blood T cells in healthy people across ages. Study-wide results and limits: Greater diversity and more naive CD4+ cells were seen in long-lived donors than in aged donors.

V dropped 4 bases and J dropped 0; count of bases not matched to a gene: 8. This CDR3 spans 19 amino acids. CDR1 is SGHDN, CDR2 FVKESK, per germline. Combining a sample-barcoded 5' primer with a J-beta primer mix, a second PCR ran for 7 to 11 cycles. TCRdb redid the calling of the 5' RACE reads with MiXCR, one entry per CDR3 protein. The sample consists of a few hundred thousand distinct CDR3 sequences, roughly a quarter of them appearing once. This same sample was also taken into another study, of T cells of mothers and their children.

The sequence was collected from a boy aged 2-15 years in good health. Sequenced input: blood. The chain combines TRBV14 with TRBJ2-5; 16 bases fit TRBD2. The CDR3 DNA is TGTGCCAGCAGCCCGAGTCCGGGACTAGCGGGAGGGTACCAAGAGACCCAGTACTTC. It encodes CASSPSPGLAGGYQETQYF.